The TCR beta chain under discussion was sequenced for a study of blood T cell repertoires in COVID-19. Sequencing was performed with immunoSEQ multiplex PCR; in TCRdb, only in-frame clones are kept and a portion is missing. The table records 250,000 or so clones, roughly 77% of them present only once. V shed 4 bases and J 6 bases; nucleotides not matched to a gene: 6. The CDR3 is 15 residues long. Germline V gene data show CDR1 as SGHRS and CDR2 as YFSETQ. The receptor was derived from a woman aged 80 or over with acute or convalescent COVID-19. This chain joins TRBV5-1 and TRBJ2-3, with TRBD2 matching over 12 bases. Sequenced material: peripheral blood. CDR3 amino acids: CASSLAGGPEDTQYF. Written as DNA, the CDR3 is TGCGCCAGCAGCCTAGCGGGAGGGCCTGAGGATACGCAGTATTTT.